This TCR beta chain stems from a study of T cell responses to AZD1222 COVID-19 vaccine. Study overall: Samples with a second dose at about 4 or about 12 weeks were pooled together. Regarding the study as a whole: Regions 160-218 and 743-854 dominated among vaccine-associated CD4 TCRs spanning spike. Baseline serology detected seropositivity in only 5 to 7 AZD1222 recipients.

There are 14 residues in the CDR3. Trimming removed 4 bases at V and 4 bases at J, with 11 bases between. Germline CDR1 LGHDT, CDR2 YNNKEL (reference sequence). Sequencing used immunoSEQ multiplex PCR; TCRdb keeps in-frame clones, though not all of them. The table lists more than 95,000 clones, over 70% of them singletons. To note about this clone: Its target is not known.

Source: peripheral blood, taken on day 0 of AZD1222 vaccination. This TCR was recovered from an adult in good health. V is TRBV3-1 (or the pseudogene TRBV3-2) and J is TRBJ1-3; D possibly corresponds to TRBD1 (5 bases). The CDR3 coding sequence is TGTGCCAGCAGCCCGGGGACGGACGGAAACACCATATATTTT. Translated, it gives CASSPGTDGNTIYF.